Following are 7 T cell receptor beta chains from one sample sequenced in a study of vaccination and CD4 T cells after COVID-19. Cultured CD4+ T-cell DNA underwent Oncomine TCR Beta short-read sequencing. TCRdb reanalysed the PCR reads using MiXCR and keeps one entry per CDR3 protein. Seen here are under 15,000 distinct CDR3 sequences, about 30% observed once, and the top ten hold roughly 12%. Treatment meaning: roughly ten-day PBMC culture with coronavirus spike peptide pools or control peptides (ViraFEST assay). No antigen has been identified for these receptors. The sample in question was CD4+ T cells from blood, cultured in vitro, obtained after SARS-CoV-2 vaccination. The receptors come from a human donor who had recovered from COVID-19.

This clonotype was detected only a few times. This sequence joins TRBV28 and TRBJ1-6; 7 bases align to TRBD1. The length of the CDR3 is 16 residues. CDR1 and CDR2 (germline): MDHEN, SYDVKM. V was clipped by 6 bases and J by 2 bases; unmatched bases: 7. The CDR3 DNA is TGTGCCAGCAGAAAAGGGACAGCTCCCTATAATTCACCCCTCCACTTT. Amino acids: CASRKGTAPYNSPLHF.

The J gene is TRBJ2-1, the V gene TRBV6-4; 10 bases map to TRBD2. The CDR3 has 14 residues. Trimming removed 6 bases from V and 7 bases from J; junction bases left unmatched: 6. Germline lookup yields CDR1 MRHNA and CDR2 SNTAGT. CDR3 amino acids: CASSSSGRRNEQFF. The CDR3 DNA follows: TGTGCCAGCAGCTCTAGCGGGAGAAGGAATGAGCAGTTCTTC.

This clonotype was seen more than once but under ten times. The rearrangement links TRBV14 to TRBJ2-1, with 13 nucleotides matching TRBD2. This CDR3 comprises 16 residues. The germline gives CDR1 SGHDN, CDR2 FVKESK. J lost 9 bases, V lost 2 bases, and 7 bases had no gene match. CDR3 DNA: TGTGCCAGCAGCCAAAGCGGACTAGCGGGAGATCGTGAGCAGTTCTTC. It is translated as CASSQSGLAGDREQFF.

V and J are TRBV12-3 or TRBV12-4 and TRBJ2-5, with D unresolved. This CDR3 contains 15 residues. The ends were cut back, 3 bases at V and 2 bases at J, with 13 bases in the middle. The DNA of the CDR3 is TGTGCCAGCAGTTTGGTTCCGGCCTGGCAAGAGACCCAGTACTTC. This codes for CASSLVPAWQETQYF.

CDR3: CASSFREGGVEAFF. CDR3 in DNA: TGTGCCAGCAGCTTTAGGGAGGGGGGTGTTGAAGCTTTCTTT. J is TRBJ1-1 and V is TRBV7-9; a possible D gene is TRBD1 (6 bases). The CDR3 extends over 14 amino acids. Trimming removed 3 bases from V and 7 bases from J, with 15 bases in between. The germline V gene has CDR1 SEHNR and CDR2 FQNEAQ (reference sequence).

The J gene is TRBJ2-4, the V gene TRBV7-2; D call uncertain. The V end lost 5 bases, the J end lost 1 base, and 6 bases lay between the germline ends. This CDR3 spans 13 amino acids. CDR1 is SGHTA and CDR2 is FQGNSA in the germline V gene. CDR3: CASSGDAKNIQYF. In DNA form, the CDR3 reads TGTGCCAGCAGCGGAGACGCCAAAAACATTCAGTACTTC.

This clonotype has only a few counts. The chain joins TRBV7-9 to TRBJ2-7; TRBD1 matches at 8 bases. Per germline, CDR1 SEHNR and CDR2 FQNEAQ (reference sequence). The CDR3 length is 15 residues. Trimming cost V 2 bases and J 1 base; bases outside gene matches: 4. The CDR3 DNA reads as TGTGCCAGCAGCTTATTCGGACAGGGATCCTACGAGCAGTACTTC. Protein product: CASSLFGQGSYEQYF.